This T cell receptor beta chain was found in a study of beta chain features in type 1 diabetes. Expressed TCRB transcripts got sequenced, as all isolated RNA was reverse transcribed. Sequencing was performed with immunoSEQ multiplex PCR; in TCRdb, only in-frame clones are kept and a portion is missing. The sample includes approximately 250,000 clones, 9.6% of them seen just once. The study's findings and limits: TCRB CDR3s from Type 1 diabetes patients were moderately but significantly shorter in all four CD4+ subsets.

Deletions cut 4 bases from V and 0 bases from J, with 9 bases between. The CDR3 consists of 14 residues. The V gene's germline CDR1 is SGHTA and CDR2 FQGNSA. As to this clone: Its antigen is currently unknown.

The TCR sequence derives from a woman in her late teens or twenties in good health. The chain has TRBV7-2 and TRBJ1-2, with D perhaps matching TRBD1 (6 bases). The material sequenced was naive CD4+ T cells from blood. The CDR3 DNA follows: TGTGCCAGCAGCTCACAGGGTGCTAACTATGGCTACACCTTC. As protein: CASSSQGANYGYTF.